This T cell receptor (beta chain) derives from a study of CD8 T cells in Susac syndrome. Study results and limitations: The authors acknowledged that the study's TCR sequencing and HLA analysis involved relatively few individuals.

The germline gives CDR1 DFQATT, CDR2 SNEGSKA (reference sequence). V lost 2 bases, J lost 0 bases, and 9 bases lay in between. This CDR3 is 14 amino acids long. Concerning this clonotype: Its target is not known.

When the RNA was reverse transcribed, random hexamers were used with an input of 0.5 to 1 ug. TCR beta CDR3 was amplified by immunoSEQ covering 54 Vbeta and 13 Jbeta. TCRdb itself ran the immunoSEQ multiplex PCR reads through MiXCR, one entry per CDR3 protein. In the table there are 150,000 to 200,000 distinct CDR3 sequences, about 95% of which are singletons. The sample was CD4+ T cells from PBMCs. The origin of this receptor is a human donor with multiple sclerosis. The J gene is TRBJ2-3, the V gene TRBV20-1; D unclear. The DNA of the CDR3 is TGCAGTGCTAGAAGTGTTACTAGCACAGATACGCAGTATTTT. This sequence encodes CSARSVTSTDTQYF.